This T cell receptor (beta chain) was captured in a study of cytomegalovirus exposure and HLA in healthy donors. The PCR used 60 Vbeta and 13 Jbeta primers. Produced via immunoSEQ multiplex PCR; TCRdb's table is partial and in-frame only. The sample has under 200,000 clones. Details on this clone: Its antigen is not known.

Broader study findings: The classifier reportedly diagnosed cytomegalovirus status with high sensitivity and specificity. There was a cluster of highly shared sequence variants that was likely a sequencing artifact. Segments of the TCR beta V type were, in most cases, productive about 87% or about 30% of the time in an earlier analysis.

V lost 5 bases to trimming and J lost 6 bases; unmatched junction nucleotides: 9. Germline V gene lookup returns CDR1 LNHDA and CDR2 SQIVND (reference sequence). The CDR3 runs 15 residues. The sequenced sample was PBMCs. This receptor was identified in a man aged 25-40 years in good health and CMV-seronegative. The J gene is TRBJ1-4, the V gene TRBV19, with TRBD1 identical over 7 bases. The CDR3 region has the DNA TGTGCCAGTAGTGCTACAGGGGACGGGGATGAAAAACTGTTTTTT. Its translation: CASSATGDGDEKLFF. The full variable domain, in which reference TRBV19 and TRBJ1-4 provide the parts outside the CDR3, is DGGITQSPKYLFRKEGQNVTLSCEQNLNHDAMYWYRQDPGQGLRLIYYSQIVNDFQKGDIAEGYSVSREKKESFPLTVTSAQKNPTAFYLCASSATGDGDEKLFFGSGTQLSVL.